A single sample gave rise to the 14 T cell receptor beta chains below, sequenced in a study of T cells after yellow fever vaccination. TCRdb analysed the 5' RACE reads with MiXCR anew, one entry per CDR3 protein. The repertoire holds just under 600,000 distinct CDR3 sequences, with roughly 13% as singletons. This material consisted of PBMCs, taken on the day of the yellow fever booster vaccination. These receptors all stem from a man aged 25-45 years who received the YFV17D yellow fever vaccine.

As DNA, the CDR3 is TGTGCCAGTAGGGAGCCCGGGACTGGCTCCTACGAGCAGTACTTC. Translation: CASREPGTGSYEQYF. The V call is TRBV19, the J call TRBJ2-7, with D possibly being TRBD2 (6 bases). The CDR3 covers 15 residues. The germline gives CDR1 LNHDA, CDR2 SQIVND (reference sequence). With 6 bases removed from V and 0 bases from J, the gap between germline ends came to 15 bases.

V and J are TRBV14 and TRBJ1-1, with D perhaps matching TRBD1 (6 bases). The CDR3 spans 15 residues. CDR1 is SGHDN and CDR2 is FVKESK in the germline V gene. V gave up 1 base and J gave up 1 base, with 10 bases separating them. The CDR3 nucleotides read TGTGCCAGCAGCCAAGGGATAGGGGGGAACACTGAAGCTTTCTTT. Translation: CASSQGIGGNTEAFF.

This clonotype was seen only a few times. V is TRBV29-1 and J is TRBJ2-3; D gene unclear. The CDR3 spans 13 residues. Germline loops: CDR1 SQVTM, CDR2 ANQGSEA. V shed 4 bases and J shed 10 bases, with 18 bases lying between them. CDR3 in DNA: TGCAGCGTTGTAGACGAGGTCGTGGGTGCGCAGTATTTT. This sequence encodes CSVVDEVVGAQYF.

This clonotype has a handful of counts. V usage is TRBV6-5 and J usage is TRBJ2-4; 8 positions agree with TRBD1. Germline assignment: CDR1 MNHEY and CDR2 SVGAGI. The V segment lost 2 bases and the J segment 7 bases; nucleotides outside the gene matches: 16. The length of the CDR3 is 18 residues. The CDR3 reads CASSYESTGVGLRNIQYF. The DNA for the CDR3 is TGTGCCAGCAGTTACGAATCGACAGGGGTTGGGCTCAGGAACATTCAGTACTTC.

This clonotype was recorded a few times. The chain joins TRBV7-9 to TRBJ2-7; D remains ambiguous. The germline V and J ends were trimmed by 5 bases and 1 base, with 12 bases remaining between them. This CDR3 comprises 14 residues. Germline V CDR1 and CDR2: SEHNR, FQNEAQ (reference sequence). CDR3 amino acids: CASSLDEVSYEQYF. The CDR3 nucleotides are TGTGCCAGCAGCCTGGACGAGGTATCCTACGAGCAGTACTTC.

Only a few counts were recorded for this clonotype. The chain is built from TRBV6-1 and TRBJ2-1; 8 nucleotides align to TRBD2. V lost 7 bases, J lost 4 bases, and 6 bases stayed unmatched. Germline CDR1 and CDR2: MNHNS and SASEGT. The CDR3 runs 14 residues. The CDR3 sequence is CASNPGTSYNEQFF. CDR3 DNA sequence: TGTGCCAGCAACCCAGGGACTAGTTACAATGAGCAGTTCTTC.

This clonotype has only a few counts. This sequence joins TRBV4-2 and TRBJ2-5, with D maybe TRBD2 (6 bases). Germline assignment: CDR1 LGHNA and CDR2 YNFKEQ. This CDR3 comprises 15 residues. The V and J ends lost 4 bases and 5 bases respectively, with 17 bases between them. This chain's CDR3 is CASSRTGAVRETQYF. The CDR3 coding sequence is TGTGCCAGCAGCCGGACGGGAGCAGTTCGGGAGACCCAGTACTTC.

This clonotype was observed a few times. The chain employs TRBV7-9 and TRBJ1-2; tentatively, D is TRBD1 (6 bases). The V end lost 6 bases, the J end lost 6 bases, and 17 bases lay between the germline ends. The CDR3 is 14 residues long. Germline V gene sequence: CDR1 SEHNR, CDR2 FQNEAQ (reference sequence). This CDR3 reads CASRPPGAGNGYTF. The CDR3 nucleotides read TGTGCCAGCAGACCACCGGGGGCAGGGAATGGCTACACCTTC.

This clonotype showed up just a few times. V and J are TRBV6-2 or TRBV6-3 and TRBJ2-6, with 10 bases identical to TRBD2. With 0 bases clipped from V and 5 bases from J, the junction kept 13 bases outside the gene matches. The germline CDR1 and CDR2 sequences are MNHEY and SVGEGT. The CDR3 runs to 20 residues. CDR3 coding DNA: TGTGCCAGCAGTTACTCGGTCGCTAGCGGGAGTCCCGGCTGGGCCAACGTCCTGACTTTC. Protein: CASSYSVASGSPGWANVLTF.

This clonotype was detected a few times. The rearrangement joins TRBV7-2 to TRBJ2-7, with 8 bases identical to TRBD1. The J segment lost 4 bases and the V segment lost 1 base, leaving 3 bases of the junction unmatched. CDR1 and CDR2 from the germline V gene are SGHTA and FQGNSA. CDR3 length: 14 residues. The CDR3 reads CASSLDHRGYEQYF. The CDR3 DNA is TGTGCCAGCAGCTTAGACCACAGGGGGTACGAGCAGTACTTC.

J is TRBJ2-5 and V is TRBV24-1, with 11 positions matching TRBD1. CDR1 and CDR2 from the germline V gene are KGHDR and SFDVKD. The CDR3 consists of 16 residues. V was pared by 3 bases and J by 2 bases, with 4 bases of the junction left unmatched. The CDR3 sequence: CATSDPRDRGQETQYF. The DNA of the CDR3 is TGTGCCACCAGTGATCCCCGGGACAGGGGGCAAGAGACCCAGTACTTC.

The V gene is TRBV12-5, the J gene TRBJ1-5; D remains unclear. There are 13 residues in the CDR3. V was shortened by 1 base and J by 7 bases, with 8 bases between the two germline ends. The germline V gene has CDR1 LGHNT and CDR2 FRNRAP. CDR3 sequence (DNA): TGTGCTAGTGGTTTGGAACCAGGCCAGCCCCAGCATTTT. This sequence encodes CASGLEPGQPQHF.

The chain couples TRBV7-9 to TRBJ2-5; 8 nucleotides agree with TRBD2. With V trimmed by 5 bases and J by 5 bases, 7 bases remained unmatched. Looked up from germline, CDR1 is SEHNR and CDR2 is FQNEAQ (reference sequence). The CDR3 is 14 residues long. The CDR3 nucleotides are TGTGCCAGCAGCAAGCGGGAGAGCGGGGAGACCCAGTACTTC. This encodes CASSKRESGETQYF. The full variable domain, completed using reference TRBV7-9 and TRBJ2-5, is DTGVSQNPRHKITKRGQNVTFRCDPISEHNRLYWYRQTLGQGPEFLTYFQNEAQLEKSRLLSDRFSAERPKGSFSTLEIQRTEQGDSAMYLCASSKRESGETQYFGPGTRLLVL.

V usage is TRBV20-1 and J usage is TRBJ2-1; D not certain. CDR1 is DFQATT, CDR2 SNEGSKA, per germline (reference sequence). This CDR3 has 13 residues. The V end lost 3 bases, the J end lost 0 bases, and 6 bases lay between the germline ends. CDR3 sequence reads: CSARTSSYNEQFF. The CDR3 DNA is TGCAGTGCTAGGACAAGCTCCTACAATGAGCAGTTCTTC.